This record concerns one T cell receptor (beta chain) sequence. Its antigen is still unknown. The data derive from a study of T cell repertoires in cytomegalovirus infection. In the study overall: Through public TCR beta signatures, both CMV infection and matching HLA type were indicated.

Notes on the study in general: Clonotypes of TCR beta that were HLA-C-restricted and CMV-specific dominated the ex vivo response.

TCRdb analysed the reads with MiXCR anew, one entry per CDR3 protein. The table includes around 750,000 distinct CDR3 sequences, over 25% detected once. Per the germline V gene, CDR1 is SGHVS and CDR2 is FQNEAQ. The ends were cut back, 7 bases at V and 5 bases at J, with 9 bases in the middle. The CDR3 runs to 12 residues. The sequence came from a human donor in good health (CMV status not recorded). Some clones in this sample may be carry-over from other donors' samples. The genes are TRBV7-8 and TRBJ2-1; either TRBD1 or TRBD2 may supply D (5 bases each). The sample here was cultured CD8+ T cells from PBMCs, taken from culture after CMV antigen stimulation. The CDR3 region is CASIEGNNEQFF. The CDR3 DNA reads as TGTGCCAGCATTGAGGGGAACAATGAGCAGTTCTTC.